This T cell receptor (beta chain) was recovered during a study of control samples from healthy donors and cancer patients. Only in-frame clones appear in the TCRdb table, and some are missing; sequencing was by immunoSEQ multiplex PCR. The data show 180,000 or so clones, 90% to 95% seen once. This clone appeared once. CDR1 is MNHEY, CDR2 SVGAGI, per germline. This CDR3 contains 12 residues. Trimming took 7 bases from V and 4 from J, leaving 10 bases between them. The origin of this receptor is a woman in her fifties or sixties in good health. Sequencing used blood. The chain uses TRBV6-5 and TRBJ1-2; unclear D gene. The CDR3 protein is CASTMGGYGYTF. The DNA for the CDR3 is TGTGCCAGCACAATGGGCGGCTATGGCTACACCTTC.